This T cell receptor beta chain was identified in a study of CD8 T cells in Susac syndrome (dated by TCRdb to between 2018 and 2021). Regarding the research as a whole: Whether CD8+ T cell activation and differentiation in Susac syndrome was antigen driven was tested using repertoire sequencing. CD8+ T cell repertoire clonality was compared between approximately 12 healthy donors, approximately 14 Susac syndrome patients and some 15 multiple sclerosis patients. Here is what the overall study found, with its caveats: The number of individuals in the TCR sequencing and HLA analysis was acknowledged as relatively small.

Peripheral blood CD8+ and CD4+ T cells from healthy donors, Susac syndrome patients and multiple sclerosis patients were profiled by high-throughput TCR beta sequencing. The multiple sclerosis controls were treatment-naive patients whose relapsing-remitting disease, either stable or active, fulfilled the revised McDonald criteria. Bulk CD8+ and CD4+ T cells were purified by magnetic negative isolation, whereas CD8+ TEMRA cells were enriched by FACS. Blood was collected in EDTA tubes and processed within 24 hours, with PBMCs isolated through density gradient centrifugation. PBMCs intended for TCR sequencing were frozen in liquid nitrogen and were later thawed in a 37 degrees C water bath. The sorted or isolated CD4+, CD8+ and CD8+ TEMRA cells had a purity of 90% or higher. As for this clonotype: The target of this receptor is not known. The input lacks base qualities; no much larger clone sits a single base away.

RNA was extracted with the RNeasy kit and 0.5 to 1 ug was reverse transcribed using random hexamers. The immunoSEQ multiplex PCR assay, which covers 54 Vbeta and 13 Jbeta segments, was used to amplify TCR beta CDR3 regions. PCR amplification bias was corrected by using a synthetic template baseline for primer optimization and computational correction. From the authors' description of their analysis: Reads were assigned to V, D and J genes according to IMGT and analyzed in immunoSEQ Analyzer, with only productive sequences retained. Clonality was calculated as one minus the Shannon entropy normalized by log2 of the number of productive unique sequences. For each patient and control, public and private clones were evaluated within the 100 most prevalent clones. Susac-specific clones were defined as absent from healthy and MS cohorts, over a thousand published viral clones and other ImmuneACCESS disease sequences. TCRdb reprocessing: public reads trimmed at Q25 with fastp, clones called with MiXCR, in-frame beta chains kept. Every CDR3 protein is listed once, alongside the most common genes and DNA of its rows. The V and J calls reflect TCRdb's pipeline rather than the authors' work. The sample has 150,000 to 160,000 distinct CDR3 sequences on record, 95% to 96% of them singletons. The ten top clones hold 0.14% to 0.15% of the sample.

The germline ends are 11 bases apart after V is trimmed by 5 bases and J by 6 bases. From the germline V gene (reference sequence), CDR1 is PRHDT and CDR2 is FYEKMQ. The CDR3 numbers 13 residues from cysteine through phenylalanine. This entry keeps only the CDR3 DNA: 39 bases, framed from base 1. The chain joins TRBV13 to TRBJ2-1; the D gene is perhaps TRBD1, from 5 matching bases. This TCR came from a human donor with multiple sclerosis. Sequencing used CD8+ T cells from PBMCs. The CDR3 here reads CASSKQVPNEQFF. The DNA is TGTGCCAGCAGCAAACAGGTACCCAATGAGCAGTTCTTC.